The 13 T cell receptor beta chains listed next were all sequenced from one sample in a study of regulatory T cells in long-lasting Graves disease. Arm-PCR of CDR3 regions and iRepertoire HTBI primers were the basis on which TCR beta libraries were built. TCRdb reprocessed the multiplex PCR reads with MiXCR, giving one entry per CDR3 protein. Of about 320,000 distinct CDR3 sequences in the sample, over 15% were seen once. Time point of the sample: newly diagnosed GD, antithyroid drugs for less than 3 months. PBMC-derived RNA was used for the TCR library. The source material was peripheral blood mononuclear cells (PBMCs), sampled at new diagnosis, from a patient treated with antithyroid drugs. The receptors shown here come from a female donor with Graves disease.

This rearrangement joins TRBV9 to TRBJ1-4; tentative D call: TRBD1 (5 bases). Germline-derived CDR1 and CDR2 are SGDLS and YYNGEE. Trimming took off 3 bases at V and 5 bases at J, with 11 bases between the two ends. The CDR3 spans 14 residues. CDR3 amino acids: CASSEGAPNEKLFF. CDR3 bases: TGTGCCAGCAGCGAAGGGGCTCCAAATGAAAAACTGTTTTTT.

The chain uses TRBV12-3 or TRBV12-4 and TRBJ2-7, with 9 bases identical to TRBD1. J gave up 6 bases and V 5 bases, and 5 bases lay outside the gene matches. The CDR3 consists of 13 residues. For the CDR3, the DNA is TGTGCCAGCAGTGGGACAGGGTGGGGCGAGCAGTACTTC. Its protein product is CASSGTGWGEQYF.

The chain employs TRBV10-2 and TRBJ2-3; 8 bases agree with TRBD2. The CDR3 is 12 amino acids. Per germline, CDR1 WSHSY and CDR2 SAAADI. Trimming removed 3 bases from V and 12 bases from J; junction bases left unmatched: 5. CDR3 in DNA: TGCGCCAGCAGTGATAGGACTAGCAGTCAGTATTTT. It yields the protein CASSDRTSSQYF.

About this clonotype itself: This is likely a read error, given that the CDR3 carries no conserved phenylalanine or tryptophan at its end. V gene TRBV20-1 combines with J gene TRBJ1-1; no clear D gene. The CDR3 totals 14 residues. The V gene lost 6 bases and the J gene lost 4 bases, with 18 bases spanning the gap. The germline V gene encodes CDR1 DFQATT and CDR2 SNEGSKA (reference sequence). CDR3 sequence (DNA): TGCAGTGCCCTGGAAGAGGGCTTGCGCACTGAAGCTTTCGTT. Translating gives CSALEEGLRTEAFV.

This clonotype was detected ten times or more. The CDR3 DNA follows: TGTGCCAGCACTAGAGAGGGGAACTCCCCCTACTACGAGCAGTACTTC. It is translated as CASTREGNSPYYEQYF. This rearrangement joins TRBV6-1 to TRBJ2-7; D possibly matches TRBD1 or TRBD2 (5 bases each). Trimming stripped 7 bases from V and 3 bases from J, with 22 bases between. The CDR3 is 16 amino acids. Germline CDR1 is MNHNS and CDR2 is SASEGT.

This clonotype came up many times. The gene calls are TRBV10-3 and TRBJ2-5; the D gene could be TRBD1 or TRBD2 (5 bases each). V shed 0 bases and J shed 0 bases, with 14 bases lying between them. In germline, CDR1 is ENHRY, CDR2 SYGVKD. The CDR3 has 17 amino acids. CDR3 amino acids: CAISESGRESYQETQYF. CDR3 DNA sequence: TGTGCCATCAGTGAGTCGGGACGGGAATCGTACCAAGAGACCCAGTACTTC.

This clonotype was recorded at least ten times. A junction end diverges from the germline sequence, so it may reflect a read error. The CDR3 spells CASRLRERSYEQYF. Here the CDR3 DNA reads TGTGCCAGCCGTTTACGGGAGCGCTCCTACGAGCAGTACTTC. The chain joins TRBV28 to TRBJ2-7, with D perhaps matching TRBD2 (6 bases). Germline CDR1 MDHEN, CDR2 SYDVKM. This CDR3 region has 14 residues. The whole variable domain, filled in from reference TRBV28 and TRBJ2-7, reads DVKVTQSSRYLVKRTGEKVFLECVQDMDHENMFWYRQDPGLGLRLIYFSYDVKMKEKGDIPEGYSVSREKKERFSLILESASTNQTSMYLCASRLRERSYEQYFGPGTRLTVT.

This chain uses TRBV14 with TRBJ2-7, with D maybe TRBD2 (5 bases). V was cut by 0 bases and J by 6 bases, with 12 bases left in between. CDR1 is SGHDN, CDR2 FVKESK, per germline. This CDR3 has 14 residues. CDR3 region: CASSQDGRALEQYF. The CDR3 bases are TGTGCCAGCAGCCAAGATGGGCGGGCCCTCGAGCAGTACTTC.

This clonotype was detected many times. Here the CDR3 DNA reads TGCGCCAGCAGCTTGGGGTCCATGGTACCTGTCCATGGCTACACCTTC. This sequence encodes CASSLGSMVPVHGYTF. The chain uses TRBV5-1 and TRBJ1-2; D remains ambiguous. The CDR3 sequence is 16 residues long. V was trimmed by 0 bases and J by 6 bases, leaving 18 bases between them. Germline lookup yields CDR1 SGHRS and CDR2 YFSETQ.

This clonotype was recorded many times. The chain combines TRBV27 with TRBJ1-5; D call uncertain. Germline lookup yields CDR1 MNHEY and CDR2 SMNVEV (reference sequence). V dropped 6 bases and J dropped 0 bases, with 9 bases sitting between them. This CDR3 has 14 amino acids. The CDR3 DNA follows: TGTGCCAGCAGGGAGAGCTATAGCAATCAGCCCCAGCATTTT. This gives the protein CASRESYSNQPQHF.

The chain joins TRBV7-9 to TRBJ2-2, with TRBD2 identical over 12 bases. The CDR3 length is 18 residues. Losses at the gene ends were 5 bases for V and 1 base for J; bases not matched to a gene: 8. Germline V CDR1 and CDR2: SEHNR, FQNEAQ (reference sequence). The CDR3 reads CASSPRLAGGRNTGELFF. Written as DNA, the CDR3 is TGTGCCAGCAGCCCCCGCCTAGCGGGAGGGAGGAACACCGGGGAGCTGTTTTTT.

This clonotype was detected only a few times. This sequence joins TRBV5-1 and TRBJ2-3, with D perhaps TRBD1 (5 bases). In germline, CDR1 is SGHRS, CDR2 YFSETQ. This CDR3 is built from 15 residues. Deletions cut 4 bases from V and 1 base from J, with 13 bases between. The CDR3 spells CASSQGTGGTDTQYF. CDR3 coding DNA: TGCGCCAGCAGCCAGGGTACGGGTGGCACAGATACGCAGTATTTT. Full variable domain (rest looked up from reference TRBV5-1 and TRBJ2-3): KAGVTQTPRYLIKTRGQQVTLSCSPISGHRSVSWYQQTPGQGLQFLFEYFSETQRNKGNFPGRFSGRQFSNSRSEMNVSTLELGDSALYLCASSQGTGGTDTQYFGPGTRLTVL.

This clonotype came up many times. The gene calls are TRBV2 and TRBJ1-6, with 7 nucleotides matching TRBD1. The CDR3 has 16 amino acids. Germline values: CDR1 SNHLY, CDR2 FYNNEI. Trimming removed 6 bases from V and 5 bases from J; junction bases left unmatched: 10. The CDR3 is CASSKTGPLNNSPLHF. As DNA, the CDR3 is TGTGCCAGCAGCAAGACAGGGCCTTTGAATAATTCACCCCTCCACTTT.